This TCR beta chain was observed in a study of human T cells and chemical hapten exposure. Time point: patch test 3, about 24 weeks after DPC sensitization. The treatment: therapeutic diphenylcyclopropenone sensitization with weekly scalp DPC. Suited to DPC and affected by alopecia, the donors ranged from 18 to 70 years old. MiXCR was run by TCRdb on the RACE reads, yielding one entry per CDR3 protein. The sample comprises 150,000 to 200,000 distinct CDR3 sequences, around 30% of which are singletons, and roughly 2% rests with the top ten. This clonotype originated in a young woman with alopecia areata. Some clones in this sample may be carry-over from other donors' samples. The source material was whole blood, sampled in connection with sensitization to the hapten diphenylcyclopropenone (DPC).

The CDR3 nucleotides are TGTGCCAGCTGGCGGACGAACACTGAAGCTTTCTTT. Translated, it gives CASWRTNTEAFF. The chain recombines TRBV12-3 or TRBV12-4 with TRBJ1-1; D uncertain. V lost 8 bases and J 1 base, leaving 8 bases between the germline ends. The CDR3 extends over 12 amino acids.